The entry below describes one T cell receptor (beta chain). This clonotype was recorded a few times. This receptor's antigen is unknown. No much larger clonotype is one base removed from it; base qualities were not supplied. This record comes from a study of T cell repertoires in cytomegalovirus infection (dated by TCRdb to between 2018 and 2020). About the full investigation: Peptide stimulations targeted recently identified HLA-C-restricted CMV epitopes, whose presentation resists viral immunomodulation, together with well-studied HLA-B-restricted epitopes. Donor HLA type was relevant to the analysis, as public TCR beta signatures indicated carriage of CMV infection together with the matching HLA type. Here is what the overall study found, with its caveats: In both this cohort and an independent cohort of over 350 donors, the cumulative frequency of public TCR beta family members distinguished carriers of CMV infection plus the relevant HLA type. The ex vivo response was dominated by HLA-C-restricted CMV-specific TCR beta clonotypes, which also provided the single most frequent clonotype in two of eight donors.

TCRdb names Illumina HiSeq 1500 as the instrument used. TCRdb itself trimmed the public reads at Q25 with fastp, ran MiXCR and retained productive beta chains. Entries that share a CDR3 protein sequence are merged under the most common genes and DNA. This sample lists 370,000 or so distinct CDR3 sequences; roughly 34% were detected once. The ten largest clones add up to roughly 13% of the sample. The label giving this sample's treatment or condition can be read as: in vitro stimulation with specific CMV peptide epitopes to enrich CMV-specific T cells. The source is a human donor in good health (CMV status not recorded). Some clones in this sample may be carry-over from other donors' samples. Sequenced here: cultured PBMCs, sampled from culture after CMV antigen stimulation.

The CDR3 reads as follows: CASTPGLAGVEQYF. The sequenced DNA: TGTGCCAGCACTCCGGGACTAGCGGGAGTCGAGCAGTACTTC. The chain is assembled from TRBV7-9 and TRBJ2-7; 14 middle bases align to TRBD2. Including the terminal cysteine and phenylalanine, the CDR3 comprises 14 residues. The CDR3 DNA has 42 bases and is translated from base 1. Trimming accounts for 7 bases at V and 6 bases at J, while the number of junction bases matched to no gene is 5. As encoded in the germline V gene (reference sequence), CDR1 is SEHNR while CDR2 is FQNEAQ.